The rows below give T cell receptor beta chains drawn from one sample of a study of blood T cell repertoires in COVID-19. TCRdb keeps only in-frame clones here, not all; method: immunoSEQ multiplex PCR. Found here are about 120,000 clones, about 74% of them singletons; the top ten hold 7.9%. Sequenced input: peripheral blood. The source is a human donor in a cohort sampled during active COVID-19. Both conserved end residues are part of each CDR3. The D gene is left open where the match is weak. Some rows mark clone size as missing; the rest say once, few, many or name a class of expanded clone.

CDR3aa | CDR3nt | j_gene | d_gene | abundance | v_gene
CASSQDRGASYEQYF | TGCGCCAGCAGCCAAGATCGGGGGGCGAGCTACGAGCAGTACTTC | TRBJ2-7 | NA | NA | TRBV4-1
CEARDRGSETQYF | TGCGAAGCCCGGGACAGGGGAAGCGAGACCCAGTACTTC | TRBJ2-5 | TRBD1 | NA | TRBV10-1
CASSLGDGSSNEQYF | TGTGCCAGCAGTTTAGGAGACGGGAGCTCCAACGAGCAGTACTTC | TRBJ2-7 | NA | NA | TRBV27
CASSLKSGLAFF | TGTGCCAGCAGCCTAAAGTCCGGTCTAGCTTTCTTT | TRBJ1-1 | NA | once | TRBV7-9
CASSLRGAAVITEAFF | TGTGCCAGCAGTTTAAGGGGTGCGGCAGTGATCACTGAAGCTTTCTTT | TRBJ1-1 | NA | NA | TRBV27
CASSLGRFYEQYF | TGTGCCAGCAGCTTGGGTCGTTTCTACGAGCAGTACTTC | TRBJ2-7 | NA | NA | TRBV5-5
CASSDGQGVYSPLHF | TGTGCCAGCAGCGACGGACAGGGGGTATATTCACCCCTCCACTTT | TRBJ1-6 | TRBD1 | NA | TRBV7-9
CASSQDRLGGSYEQYF | TGTGCCAGCAGCCAAGATCGACTAGGAGGATCCTACGAGCAGTACTTC | TRBJ2-7 | NA | NA | TRBV3-1/TRBV3-2
CASTMGQSGNTIYF | TGTGCCAGCACGATGGGCCAATCTGGAAACACCATATATTTT | TRBJ1-3 | NA | NA | TRBV2
CASSPGTSGPYNEQFF | TGTGCCAGCAGCCCCGGGACTAGCGGGCCGTACAATGAGCAGTTCTTC | TRBJ2-1 | TRBD2 | NA | TRBV28
CASSPGTVANYGYTF | TGTGCCAGCAGTCCCGGGACAGTGGCTAACTATGGCTACACCTTC | TRBJ1-2 | TRBD1 | few | TRBV2
CASTLQGRRSEAFF | TGTGCCAGCACCCTCCAAGGAAGGCGGTCTGAAGCTTTCTTT | TRBJ1-1 | NA | NA | TRBV28
CASRESGETQPQHF | TGTGCCAGCAGGGAGTCTGGGGAGACACAGCCCCAGCATTTT | TRBJ1-5 | NA | NA | TRBV6-5
CASSRAGQGGSGANVLTF | TGCGCCAGCAGCCGCGCGGGACAGGGAGGTTCTGGGGCCAACGTCCTGACTTTC | TRBJ2-6 | TRBD1 | few | TRBV4-1
CASSQDLGQKSSYEQYF | TGCGCCAGCAGCCAAGATCTTGGACAAAAAAGCTCCTACGAGCAGTACTTC | TRBJ2-7 | NA | NA | TRBV4-1
CAIIPPGGSSYEQYF | TGTGCCATCATCCCCCCAGGGGGGAGCTCCTACGAGCAGTACTTC | TRBJ2-7 | NA | NA | TRBV7-2
CASSLDGTKGETQYF | TGCGCCAGCAGCTTGGACGGGACTAAGGGGGAGACCCAGTACTTC | TRBJ2-5 | TRBD2 | NA | TRBV5-1